This T cell receptor beta chain was sequenced for a study of OX40 agonist ivuxolimab in advanced cancers. Profiling relied on immunoSEQ multiplex PCR, and the TCRdb table lists in-frame clones only, not all of them. The repertoire holds roughly 55,000 clones, with about 86% as singletons. Germline V gene sequence: CDR1 MDHEN, CDR2 SYDVKM. This CDR3 spans 14 amino acids. V lost 5 bases, J lost 7 bases, and 14 bases lay in between. With baseline, cycle 4 day 1, and cycle 7 day 1 as timepoints, blood was sampled. This sample comprised CD4+ or CD8+ T cells sorted from blood, obtained in a trial of the OX40 agonist ivuxolimab. The chain couples TRBV28 to TRBJ1-4, with D possibly being TRBD1 (6 bases). The receptor was derived from an adult with an advanced solid tumor such as melanoma, head and neck, liver or kidney cancer. The CDR3 is CASSPPGQSEKLFF. Here the CDR3 DNA reads TGTGCCAGCAGTCCCCCGGGACAAAGTGAAAAACTGTTTTTT.